Following are 26 T cell receptor beta chains from one sample sequenced in a study of identical twins' blood T cells. Each CDR3 protein is one row after TCRdb ran MiXCR on the 5' RACE reads. The top ten hold roughly 5.5% of the sample, which has around 380,000 distinct CDR3 sequences, under 30% seen once. The specimen was PBMCs. The receptors here all came from a woman aged 18 to 55 in good health.

This clonotype was detected only a few times. The rearrangement joins TRBV28 to TRBJ2-7; tentatively, D is TRBD2 (5 bases). V gave up 6 bases and J gave up 5 bases, with 14 bases separating them. Per germline, CDR1 MDHEN and CDR2 SYDVKM. The CDR3 consists of 13 residues. CDR3 nucleotide sequence: TGTGCCAGCAGCTCGGTCGCTAGCAACGAGCAGTACTTC. Protein sequence: CASSSVASNEQYF.

This clonotype occurred a few times. The chain uses TRBV6-5 and TRBJ1-2; D possibly corresponds to TRBD1 (5 bases). In germline, CDR1 is MNHEY, CDR2 SVGAGI. Trimming left V 6 bases short and J 0 bases short, with 8 bases between. The CDR3 extends over 13 amino acids. The CDR3 bases are TGTGCCAGCAGCCAGACAGCTAACTATGGCTACACCTTC. It translates to CASSQTANYGYTF.

This clonotype was recorded a few times. The CDR3 bases are TGTGCCAGCAGTGTATCGGGGTCAGGAAACACCATATATTTT. Its protein is CASSVSGSGNTIYF. The chain uses TRBV6-1 and TRBJ1-3; no reliable D call. The CDR3 loop spans 14 amino acids. The V end was cut by 4 bases, the J end by 4 bases, with 11 bases between. CDR1 and CDR2 from the germline V gene are MNHNS and SASEGT.

This clonotype has a handful of counts. The V gene is TRBV6-2 or TRBV6-3, the J gene TRBJ2-1, with 10 bases identical to TRBD2. This CDR3 is built from 15 residues. CDR1 is MNHEY, CDR2 SVGEGT, per germline. V trimming: 6 bases; J trimming: 9 bases; junction bases outside the gene matches: 11. CDR3 DNA: TGTGCCAGCAGGGGGATTAGCGGGAGGATTACTGAGCAGTTCTTC. Its translation is CASRGISGRITEQFF.

In regard to this clonotype: This sequence may be a read error, since a much larger clone differs from it by one base. This chain uses TRBV28 with TRBJ2-4; D gene uncertain. The CDR3 extends over 14 amino acids. CDR1 and CDR2 (germline): MDHEN, SYDVKM. CDR3 loop: CASSPRLAKNIQCF. Here the CDR3 DNA reads TGTGCCAGCAGTCCAAGGTTGGCCAAAAACATTCAGTGCTTC.

This clonotype was seen a handful of times. This rearrangement joins TRBV4-3 to TRBJ2-1; D remains unclear. Germline V gene sequence: CDR1 LGHNA, CDR2 YSLEER. The CDR3 is made up of 14 amino acids. Trimming took 1 base from V and 7 from J, leaving 11 bases between them. In DNA, the CDR3 is TGCGCCAGCAGCCAAGTCCCCAAGGCGAATGAGCAGTTCTTC. It specifies CASSQVPKANEQFF.

The CDR3 is CASSESLAGVNEQFF. CDR3 nucleotides: TGTGCCAGCAGTGAGAGTCTAGCGGGGGTCAATGAGCAGTTCTTC. J is TRBJ2-1 and V is TRBV2; 10 bases align to TRBD2. The length of the CDR3 is 15 residues. V gave up 3 bases and J gave up 6 bases; unmatched junction bases: 5. Germline V gene lookup returns CDR1 SNHLY and CDR2 FYNNEI.

This clonotype was seen more than once but under ten times. The gene calls are TRBV7-9 and TRBJ2-1, with D uncertain. The germline V gene has CDR1 SEHNR and CDR2 FQNEAQ (reference sequence). With 2 bases removed from V and 0 bases from J, the gap between germline ends came to 5 bases. CDR3 size: 14 residues. The CDR3 DNA reads as TGTGCCAGCAGCTTACAACCCTCCTACAATGAGCAGTTCTTC. As protein: CASSLQPSYNEQFF.

V and J are TRBV19 and TRBJ1-3; possibly TRBD1 for D (6 bases). Germline CDR1 and CDR2: LNHDA and SQIVND (reference sequence). V lost 7 bases and J 2 bases, leaving 12 bases between the germline ends. The CDR3 runs to 14 residues. The CDR3 region is CASIRRDTGNTIYF. CDR3 nucleotides: TGTGCCAGTATTCGGCGGGACACTGGAAACACCATATATTTT.

The chain combines TRBV28 with TRBJ2-7; D is ambiguous. Germline CDR1 and CDR2: MDHEN and SYDVKM. V lost 6 bases to trimming and J lost 6 bases, with 15 bases between them. The length of the CDR3 is 13 residues. CDR3 in amino acids: CASRGYAVGEQYF. The DNA for the CDR3 is TGTGCCAGCAGAGGCTATGCGGTGGGCGAGCAGTACTTC.

V usage is TRBV10-3 and J usage is TRBJ1-1, with D maybe TRBD1 (5 bases). Germline CDR1 ENHRY, CDR2 SYGVKD. The V gene lost 7 bases and the J gene lost 4 bases, with 16 bases spanning the gap. CDR3 length equals 14 residues. DNA for the CDR3: TGTGCCATCACCAGCGGGGCTCCAGTCACTGAAGCTTTCTTT. Amino acids: CAITSGAPVTEAFF.

About this clonotype: Relative to the germline gene, one junction end is altered; a read error may explain this. V usage is TRBV6-5 and J usage is TRBJ1-2, with D unclear. The CDR3 length is 13 residues. The germline gives CDR1 MNHEY, CDR2 SVGAGI. This CDR3 is CASSYSTNYPSFF. CDR3 DNA sequence: TGTGCCAGCAGTTACTCGACTAACTATCCCTCTTTCTTC.

This chain connects TRBV2 to TRBJ2-7; TRBD1 agrees at 7 bases. V shed 7 bases and J 3 bases; nucleotides not matched to a gene: 12. Germline values: CDR1 SNHLY, CDR2 FYNNEI. There are 15 residues in the CDR3. The CDR3 coding sequence is TGTGCCAGCACCCTGCGACAGGGAATTATCTACGAGCAGTACTTC. It encodes CASTLRQGIIYEQYF.

The rearrangement uses TRBV2 and TRBJ2-3; D is possibly TRBD2 (6 bases). V dropped 7 bases and J dropped 2 bases, with 16 bases sitting between them. This CDR3 is built from 15 residues. Germline V gene data show CDR1 as SNHLY and CDR2 as FYNNEI. The CDR3 is CASMTHSGSTDTQYF. CDR3 DNA: TGTGCCAGCATGACCCATAGCGGATCCACAGATACGCAGTATTTT.

This clonotype has a single count. This chain uses TRBV6-1 with TRBJ2-1; D tentatively fits TRBD1 or TRBD2 (6 bases each). The CDR3 extends over 16 amino acids. Germline values: CDR1 MNHNS, CDR2 SASEGT. Trimming shortened V by 4 bases and J by 5 bases, and 18 bases separated the two germline ends. The CDR3 loop is CASSARGGGMHNEQFF. DNA for the CDR3: TGTGCCAGCAGTGCCCGTGGAGGGGGGATGCACAATGAGCAGTTCTTC.

The rearrangement joins TRBV20-1 to TRBJ2-3; 8 bases map to TRBD2. The ends lost 5 bases at V and 5 bases at J; junction bases unmatched: 9. This CDR3 is 14 amino acids long. Germline V lookup: CDR1 DFQATT, CDR2 SNEGSKA (reference sequence). The CDR3, as DNA: TGCAGTGCTGCTCCGCCAACTAGCGGAGATACGCAGTATTTT. This gives the protein CSAAPPTSGDTQYF.

This clonotype has a handful of counts. The chain combines TRBV9 with TRBJ1-1, with TRBD1 identical over 7 bases. This CDR3 contains 14 residues. From germline, CDR1 is SGDLS and CDR2 YYNGEE. V shed 3 bases and J 6 bases; nucleotides not matched to a gene: 8. The CDR3 protein is CASSGRQGVAEAFF. In DNA form, the CDR3 reads TGTGCCAGCAGCGGGAGGCAGGGGGTGGCTGAAGCTTTCTTT.

This chain joins TRBV29-1 and TRBJ2-7, with D possibly matching TRBD2 (6 bases). The CDR3 is 13 amino acids. Germline V lookup: CDR1 SQVTM, CDR2 ANQGSEA. V lost 1 base and J 4 bases, leaving 11 bases between the germline ends. The CDR3, as DNA: TGCAGCGTTGAAGGTCTGGGGGGATACGAGCAGTACTTC. This translates into CSVEGLGGYEQYF.

The chain links TRBV6-2 or TRBV6-3 to TRBJ1-1, with a tentative D call TRBD1 (6 bases). The length of the CDR3 is 16 residues. Trimming left V 0 bases short and J 1 base short, with 12 bases between. Germline V gene lookup returns CDR1 MNHEY and CDR2 SVGEGT. The CDR3 DNA sequence: TGTGCCAGCAGTTACTCCCCAGGGGATGGGAACACTGAAGCTTTCTTT. As protein: CASSYSPGDGNTEAFF.

The gene calls are TRBV20-1 and TRBJ2-7; D is possibly TRBD2 (5 bases). In germline, CDR1 is DFQATT, CDR2 SNEGSKA (reference sequence). This CDR3 has 13 residues. Deletions cut 4 bases from V and 0 bases from J, with 10 bases between. CDR3 DNA: TGCAGTGCTAAGGACTCTCTCTCCTACGAGCAGTACTTC. It specifies CSAKDSLSYEQYF.

Only a few counts were recorded for this clonotype. The rearrangement joins TRBV20-1 to TRBJ1-2, with D perhaps TRBD1 (5 bases). Trimming pared 5 bases from V and 9 bases from J, leaving 19 bases between. This CDR3 is 13 amino acids long. CDR1 DFQATT and CDR2 SNEGSKA come from the germline V gene (reference sequence). The CDR3 here is CSAGGGMSQSYTF. CDR3 nucleotide sequence: TGCAGTGCTGGGGGGGGTATGTCTCAAAGCTACACCTTC.

This clonotype was recorded many times. The chain combines TRBV29-1 with TRBJ2-3, with no clear D. CDR1 is SQVTM, CDR2 ANQGSEA, per germline. The V gene lost 5 bases and the J gene lost 2 bases, with 8 bases spanning the gap. This CDR3 contains 12 residues. The CDR3 nucleotides are TGCAGCGTTAGACCCATCACAGATACGCAGTATTTT. The encoded protein is CSVRPITDTQYF.

The sample holds one count of this clonotype. Sequence at one end of the junction differs from germline and may be a read error. The V gene is TRBV6-2 or TRBV6-3, the J gene TRBJ2-1, with D uncertain. CDR3 length equals 14 residues. Per the germline V gene, CDR1 is MNHEY and CDR2 is SVGEGT. The CDR3 loop is CASRSLVIHNEHFF. The CDR3 coding sequence is TGTGCCAGCAGATCGCTCGTTATTCACAATGAGCATTTCTTC.

This chain links TRBV27 with TRBJ2-1; a weak D match, TRBD1 (6 bases). The V end was cut by 8 bases, the J end by 6 bases, with 20 bases between. The CDR3 consists of 15 residues. The germline CDR1 and CDR2 sequences are MNHEY and SMNVEV (reference sequence). This CDR3 reads CASSAILLGGNEQFF. CDR3 sequence (DNA): TGTGCCAGCTCAGCCATATTACTAGGGGGCAATGAGCAGTTCTTC.

A word on this clonotype: Given the absence of the conserved phenylalanine or tryptophan at the CDR3 end, a read error is likely. CDR3 protein: CASSVGTAIDYGYTS. The CDR3 DNA sequence: TGCGCCAGCAGCGTAGGGACGGCAATTGACTATGGCTACACCTCC. The chain uses TRBV5-1 and TRBJ1-2; D possibly corresponds to TRBD1 (5 bases). Germline V gives CDR1 SGHRS, CDR2 YFSETQ. The CDR3 runs 15 residues. V gave up 4 bases and J gave up 3 bases, with 16 bases separating them.

The J gene is TRBJ1-1, the V gene TRBV7-2, with D maybe TRBD1 (6 bases). The germline gives CDR1 SGHTA, CDR2 FQGNSA. V was pared by 7 bases and J by 0 bases, with 18 bases between. The CDR3 spans 16 residues. The CDR3 nucleotides read TGTGCCAGCACCCTACGGGGGGCCGAGATGAACACTGAAGCTTTCTTT. Translating it yields CASTLRGAEMNTEAFF. The whole variable domain, filled in from reference TRBV7-2 and TRBJ1-1, reads GAGVSQSPSNKVTEKGKDVELRCDPISGHTALYWYRQSLGQGLEFLIYFQGNSAPDKSGLPSDRFSAERTGGSVSTLTIQRTQQEDSAVYLCASTLRGAEMNTEAFFGQGTRLTVV.